The T cell receptor (beta chain) described here comes from a study of molecular identifiers for immune sequencing clone quantification. Notes on the study in general: Spiked Jurkat TCR RNA equivalent to one cell was reportedly detectable in approximately 1 million naive cells.

The CDR3 extends over 15 amino acids. V shed 6 bases and J 5 bases; nucleotides not matched to a gene: 7. CDR1 is MNHEY and CDR2 is SVGEGT in the germline V gene. One entry per CDR3 protein, called by TCRdb with MiXCR from the PCR reads. The sample has about 320,000 distinct CDR3 sequences, about 22% seen once. A note on this clonotype: Its antigen is currently unknown.

Sequences were obtained from naive CD8+ T cells from blood, with Jurkat cell RNA spiked in. The subset was: FACS-sorted CD8+CD4-CCR7+CD45RA+ naive T cells. This sequence was found in a human donor in good health. Some libraries in this study had Jurkat cell RNA spiked in. The chain is built from TRBV6-2 or TRBV6-3 and TRBJ2-7; 13 nucleotides match TRBD2. In nucleotides, the CDR3 is TGTGCCAGCAGAAGCGGACTAGCGGGAGTCGACGAGCAGTACTTC. Protein: CASRSGLAGVDEQYF.